A single sample is the source of the 10 T cell receptor beta chains below, sequenced in a study of regulatory T cells in long-lasting Graves disease. The time point was: newly diagnosed GD, antithyroid drugs for less than 3 months. The TCR library used RNA extracted from PBMCs. In building TCR beta libraries, iRepertoire HTBI primers were used together with Arm-PCR of CDR3 regions. TCRdb analysed the multiplex PCR reads with MiXCR anew, one entry per CDR3 protein. The repertoire holds 420,000 or so distinct CDR3 sequences, with less than 20% as singletons. Separately, the same data were catalogued under a study of T cells in Graves' hyperthyroidism and ophthalmopathy.

The material sequenced was peripheral blood mononuclear cells (PBMCs), taken at new diagnosis, from a patient treated with antithyroid drugs. The receptors come from a woman aged 18 to 35 with Graves disease.

V usage is TRBV4-1 and J usage is TRBJ2-5; the D is unclear. Germline V gene sequence: CDR1 MGHRA, CDR2 YSYEKL. CDR3 length: 15 residues. V lost 2 bases and J 4 bases, leaving 14 bases between the germline ends. The CDR3 DNA sequence: TGCGCCAGCAGCCAACTGGGGTTAGTTTTAGAGACCCAGTACTTC. It is translated as CASSQLGLVLETQYF.

There are many counts of this clonotype. The genes are TRBV7-6 and TRBJ2-7; D possibly uses TRBD1 or TRBD2 (6 bases each). CDR3 size: 16 residues. V was pared by 5 bases and J by 2 bases, with 19 bases between. Germline loops: CDR1 SGHVS, CDR2 FNYEAQ. CDR3: CASSGPGGTTTYEQYF. The CDR3 region has the DNA TGTGCCAGCAGCGGACCCGGAGGGACAACCACCTACGAGCAGTACTTC.

This clonotype was counted only a few times. The V call is TRBV11-3, the J call TRBJ2-2; D is unresolved. This CDR3 spans 13 amino acids. Germline V gene sequence: CDR1 SGHNT, CDR2 YENEEA. The germline V and J ends were trimmed by 5 bases and 7 bases, with 11 bases remaining between them. CDR3 in DNA: TGTGCCAGCAGCACTGTTCGTGGCGGGGAGCTGTTTTTT. Residues: CASSTVRGGELFF. The variable domain in full, with the rest retrieved from reference TRBV11-3 and TRBJ2-2, is EAGVVQSPRYKIIEKKQPVAFWCNPISGHNTLYWYLQNLGQGPELLIRYENEEAVDDSQLPKDRFSAERLKGVDSTLKIQPAELGDSAVYLCASSTVRGGELFFGEGSRLTVL.

Remarks on this clonotype: Given a far larger clone just one base away, this is likely a sequencing read error. The V gene is TRBV12-3 or TRBV12-4, the J gene TRBJ2-5, with 9 bases matching TRBD2. CDR3 length: 15 amino acids. The CDR3 region is CAISGQREAKETQYF. The DNA for the CDR3 is TGTGCCATCAGTGGGCAGCGGGAGGCGAAAGAGACCCAGTACTTC.

DNA for the CDR3: TGTGCCAGCACCCCACGAGGATCTAGTAACTACGAGCAGTACTTC. This sequence encodes CASTPRGSSNYEQYF. J is TRBJ2-7 and V is TRBV6-1; D not certain. Germline V gene data show CDR1 as MNHNS and CDR2 as SASEGT. This CDR3 is built from 15 residues. Trimming took 7 bases from V and 3 from J, leaving 19 bases between them.

This clonotype was recorded many times. V usage is TRBV30 and J usage is TRBJ2-7, with 10 bases that match TRBD1. Germline V gives CDR1 GTSNPN, CDR2 SVGIG (reference sequence). This CDR3 has 14 residues. The chain's CDR3 is CAVRDRGVSYEQYF. The CDR3 bases are TGTGCGGTCCGGGACAGGGGCGTTTCCTACGAGCAGTACTTC.

This clonotype was seen many times. V usage is TRBV2 and J usage is TRBJ2-3; the match to TRBD2 covers 13 bases. From germline, CDR1 is SNHLY and CDR2 FYNNEI. This CDR3 contains 15 residues. Losses at the gene ends were 5 bases for V and 6 bases for J; bases not matched to a gene: 5. The CDR3 spells CASSRGLAGRDTQYF. The DNA for the CDR3 is TGTGCCAGCAGTAGGGGACTAGCGGGACGCGATACGCAGTATTTT.

At least ten counts were recorded for this clonotype. V usage is TRBV28 and J usage is TRBJ2-4, with 14 bases lining up with TRBD2. J lost 7 bases, V lost 5 bases, and 10 bases had no gene match. CDR3 length equals 17 residues. From germline, CDR1 is MDHEN and CDR2 SYDVKM. CDR3 sequence reads: CASSTHEGLAGVNIQYF. The CDR3 DNA reads TGTGCCAGCAGTACCCATGAGGGACTAGCGGGAGTCAACATTCAGTACTTC.

This clonotype has more than one count but fewer than ten. The V call is TRBV9, the J call TRBJ2-3, with 8 positions matching TRBD1. This CDR3 comprises 17 residues. The germline V gene has CDR1 SGDLS and CDR2 YYNGEE. The J segment lost 1 base and the V segment lost 0 bases, leaving 7 bases of the junction unmatched. In DNA, the CDR3 is TGTGCCAGCAGCGTAGGGACGACAGGGGACGGCACAGATACGCAGTATTTT. This encodes CASSVGTTGDGTDTQYF. Full variable domain (rest looked up from reference TRBV9 and TRBJ2-3): DSGVTQTPKHLITATGQRVTLRCSPRSGDLSVYWYQQSLDQGLQFLIQYYNGEERAKGNILERFSAQQFPDLHSELNLSSLELGDSALYFCASSVGTTGDGTDTQYFGPGTRLTVL.

This clonotype showed up many times. This CDR3 reads CASSKRIGTGVHQPQHF. In DNA, the CDR3 is TGTGCCAGCAGTAAAAGAATCGGGACAGGGGTGCATCAGCCCCAGCATTTT. The chain is built from TRBV6-1 and TRBJ1-5; 10 bases match TRBD1. Germline CDR1 MNHNS, CDR2 SASEGT. The V and J ends lost 5 bases and 5 bases, in that order; junction bases with no gene match: 12. The CDR3 loop spans 17 amino acids.